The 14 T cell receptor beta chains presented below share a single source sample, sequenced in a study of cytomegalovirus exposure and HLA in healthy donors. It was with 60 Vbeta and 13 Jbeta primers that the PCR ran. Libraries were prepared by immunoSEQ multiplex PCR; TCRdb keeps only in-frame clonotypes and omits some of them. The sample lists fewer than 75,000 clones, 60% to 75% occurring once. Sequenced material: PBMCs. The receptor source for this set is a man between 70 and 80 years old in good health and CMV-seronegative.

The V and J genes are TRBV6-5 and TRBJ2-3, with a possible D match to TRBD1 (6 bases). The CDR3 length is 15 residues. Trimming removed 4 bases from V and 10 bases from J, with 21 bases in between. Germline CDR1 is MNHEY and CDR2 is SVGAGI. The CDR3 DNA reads TGTGCCAGCAGTTTCCCTAGCAGGGGTCATAGGGCGCAGTATTTT. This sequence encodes CASSFPSRGHRAQYF.

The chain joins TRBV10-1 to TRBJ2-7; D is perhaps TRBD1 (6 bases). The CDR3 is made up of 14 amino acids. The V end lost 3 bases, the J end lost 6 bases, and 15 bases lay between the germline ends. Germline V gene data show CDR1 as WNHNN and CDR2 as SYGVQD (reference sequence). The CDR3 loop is CASSDGGKGGEQYF. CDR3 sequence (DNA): TGCGCCAGCAGTGATGGGGGTAAAGGGGGCGAGCAGTACTTC.

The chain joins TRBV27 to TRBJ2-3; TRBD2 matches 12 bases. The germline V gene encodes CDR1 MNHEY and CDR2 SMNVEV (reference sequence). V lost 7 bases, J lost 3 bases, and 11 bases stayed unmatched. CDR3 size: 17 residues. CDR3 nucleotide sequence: TGTGCCAGCACCCCCGGGACTAGCGGGCTTATGACAGATACGCAGTATTTT. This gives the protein CASTPGTSGLMTDTQYF.

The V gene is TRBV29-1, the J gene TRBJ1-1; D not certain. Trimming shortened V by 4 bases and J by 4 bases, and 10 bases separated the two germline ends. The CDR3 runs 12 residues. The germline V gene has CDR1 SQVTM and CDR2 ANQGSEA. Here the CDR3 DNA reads TGCAGCGTTGTAAAATCCGGCACTGAAGCTTTCTTT. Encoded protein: CSVVKSGTEAFF.

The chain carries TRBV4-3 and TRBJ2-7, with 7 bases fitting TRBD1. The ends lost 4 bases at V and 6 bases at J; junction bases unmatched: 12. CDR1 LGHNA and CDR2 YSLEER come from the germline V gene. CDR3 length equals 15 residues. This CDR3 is CASSPIQGQSPEQYF. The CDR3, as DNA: TGCGCCAGCAGCCCTATACAGGGACAGTCCCCCGAGCAGTACTTC.

The CDR3 sequence is CASSHPDRGNEQYF. The CDR3 coding sequence is TGCGCCAGCAGCCACCCGGACAGGGGTAACGAGCAGTACTTC. The rearrangement links TRBV5-1 to TRBJ2-7; the match to TRBD1 covers 9 bases. This CDR3 contains 14 residues. Germline V gives CDR1 SGHRS, CDR2 YFSETQ. V lost 4 bases and J lost 5; bases outside the gene matches: 7.

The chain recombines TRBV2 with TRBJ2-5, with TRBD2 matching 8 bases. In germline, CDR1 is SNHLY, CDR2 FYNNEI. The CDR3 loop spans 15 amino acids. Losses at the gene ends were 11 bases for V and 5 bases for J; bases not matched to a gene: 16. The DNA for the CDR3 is TGTGCCGGCAATCGGGGCGGGGGGCATTCGGAGACCCAGTACTTC. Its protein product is CAGNRGGGHSETQYF.

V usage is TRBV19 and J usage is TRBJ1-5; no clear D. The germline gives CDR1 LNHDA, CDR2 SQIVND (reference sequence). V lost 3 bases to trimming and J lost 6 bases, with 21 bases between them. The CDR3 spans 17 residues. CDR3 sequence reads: CASSIGSGVQIAQPQHF. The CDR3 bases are TGTGCCAGTAGTATTGGTAGCGGGGTACAAATAGCTCAGCCCCAGCATTTT.

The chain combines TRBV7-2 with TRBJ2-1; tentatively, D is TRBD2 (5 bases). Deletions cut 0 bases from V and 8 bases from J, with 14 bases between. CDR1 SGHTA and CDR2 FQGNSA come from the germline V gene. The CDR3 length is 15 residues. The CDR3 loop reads CASSLAGLANDEQFF. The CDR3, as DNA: TGTGCCAGCAGCTTAGCTGGTCTAGCAAACGATGAGCAGTTCTTC.

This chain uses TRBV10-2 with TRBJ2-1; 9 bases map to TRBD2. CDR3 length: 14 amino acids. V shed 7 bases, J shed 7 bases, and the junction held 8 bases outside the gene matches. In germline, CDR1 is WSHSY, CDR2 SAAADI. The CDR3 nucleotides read TGCGCCAGCATTGCGGGGGGGCCTGGAAATGAGCAGTTCTTC. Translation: CASIAGGPGNEQFF.

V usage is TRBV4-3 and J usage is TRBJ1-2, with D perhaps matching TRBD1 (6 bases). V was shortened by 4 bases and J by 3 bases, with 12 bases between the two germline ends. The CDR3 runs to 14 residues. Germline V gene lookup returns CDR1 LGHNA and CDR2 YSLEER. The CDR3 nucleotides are TGCGCCAGCAGCCCCCGGGGGGCAGACTATGGCTACACCTTC. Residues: CASSPRGADYGYTF.

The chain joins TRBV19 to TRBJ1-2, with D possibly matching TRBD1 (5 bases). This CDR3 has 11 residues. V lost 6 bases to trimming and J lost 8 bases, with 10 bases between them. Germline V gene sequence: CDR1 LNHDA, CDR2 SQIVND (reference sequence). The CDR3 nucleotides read TGTGCCAGTAGCCTGGGGCGGGGCTACACCTTC. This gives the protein CASSLGRGYTF.

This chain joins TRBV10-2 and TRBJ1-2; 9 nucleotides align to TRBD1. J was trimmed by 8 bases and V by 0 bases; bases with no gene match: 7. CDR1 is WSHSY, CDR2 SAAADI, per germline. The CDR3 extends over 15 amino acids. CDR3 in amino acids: CASSESTGGAGGYTF. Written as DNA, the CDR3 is TGCGCCAGCAGTGAGTCTACAGGGGGCGCGGGCGGCTACACCTTC.

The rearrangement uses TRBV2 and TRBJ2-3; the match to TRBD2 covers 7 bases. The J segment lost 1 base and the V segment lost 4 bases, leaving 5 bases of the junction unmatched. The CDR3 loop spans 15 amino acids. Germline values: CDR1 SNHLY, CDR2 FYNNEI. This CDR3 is CASSAGRGGTDTQYF. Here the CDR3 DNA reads TGTGCCAGCAGTGCGGGACGGGGGGGCACAGATACGCAGTATTTT.